The T cell receptor beta chain under discussion was sequenced for a study of spatial heterogeneity in lung cancer. The study's findings and limits: The number of expanded tumor alpha and beta chains correlated with mutation number.

In this sample, this clonotype is medium-sized. Its antigen is currently unknown. From the 5' RACE reads, TCRdb called clonotypes with MiXCR, one entry per CDR3 protein. The sample comprises about 2,700 distinct CDR3 sequences, roughly 12% of which are singletons, and around 7.8% rests with the top ten. Time point: sample taken at primary tumor resection. The ends lost 6 bases at V and 2 bases at J; junction bases unmatched: 5. Per germline, CDR1 LGHNT and CDR2 FRNRAP. There are 15 residues in the CDR3. The clonotype originates from a female donor with early-stage non-small cell lung cancer. The input for sequencing was lung tumor tissue, taken at surgery. The V call is TRBV12-5, the J call TRBJ2-2, with 8 bases lining up with TRBD1. CDR3: CASGTGQGNTGELFF. CDR3 coding DNA: TGTGCTAGTGGGACAGGACAGGGAAACACCGGGGAGCTGTTTTTT.